The 6 T cell receptor beta chains in this list originate from one sample, sequenced in a study of blood T cell repertoires in COVID-19 (dated by TCRdb to 2020 to 2021). The library was made by the immunoSEQ multiplex PCR assay. TCRdb took over this immuneACCESS table, retaining in-frame rearrangements with V and J assigned. Such tables are incomplete; in checked studies, under half of the missing clones stem from an unresolved V gene, and the remainder is unexplained. This sample has roughly 140,000 clones in its table, and approximately 91% of those were observed once. The top ten hold approximately 2.5% of the sample. The sequenced material came from peripheral blood. These receptor sequences come from a human donor in a cohort sampled during active COVID-19.

The chain couples TRBV10-3 to TRBJ1-1; TRBD1 aligns across 10 bases. Germline CDR1 and CDR2: ENHRY and SYGVKD. V shed 4 bases and J 3 bases; nucleotides not matched to a gene: 8. This CDR3 comprises 16 residues. As DNA, the CDR3 is TGTGCCATCAGTGTAACGACAGGGGGCCCCCACACTGAAGCTTTCTTT. This sequence encodes CAISVTTGGPHTEAFF.

For this clone: Other DNA variants within this sample encode the same CDR3. The rearrangement joins TRBV7-2 to TRBJ2-5; possibly TRBD2 for D (6 bases). Trimming left V 0 bases short and J 5 bases short, with 10 bases between. The length of the CDR3 is 14 residues. Per germline, CDR1 SGHTA and CDR2 FQGNSA. This CDR3 reads CASSLAGRRETQYF. The CDR3 nucleotides are TGTGCCAGCAGCTTAGCGGGGAGGCGTGAGACCCAGTACTTC.

The V and J genes are TRBV11-2 and TRBJ1-5, with D tentatively TRBD1 (6 bases). Germline loops: CDR1 SGHAT, CDR2 FQNNGV. Deletions cut 1 base from V and 5 bases from J, with 9 bases between. This CDR3 is built from 14 residues. CDR3: CASSLGGTHQPQHF. DNA of the CDR3: TGTGCCAGCAGCTTAGGGGGGACACATCAGCCCCAGCATTTT.

The rearrangement links TRBV7-2 to TRBJ2-7, with D unclear. The germline V gene encodes CDR1 SGHTA and CDR2 FQGNSA. Trimming left V 3 bases short and J 3 bases short, with 9 bases between. The CDR3 runs to 13 residues. CDR3 sequence reads: CASSLGSFYEQYF. In DNA form, the CDR3 reads TGTGCCAGCAGCTTGGGCAGCTTCTACGAGCAGTACTTC.

The chain couples TRBV5-6 to TRBJ2-1; D is possibly TRBD1 (5 bases). Germline V gene lookup returns CDR1 SGHDT and CDR2 YYEEEE. V lost 1 base and J 0 bases, leaving 8 bases between the germline ends. The CDR3 has 15 residues. The CDR3 DNA is TGTGCCAGCAGCTTGTTGCAGGGCTCCTACAATGAGCAGTTCTTC. Amino acids: CASSLLQGSYNEQFF.

This chain uses TRBV7-3 with TRBJ2-2; D unresolved. CDR3 length: 15 amino acids. Germline CDR1 and CDR2: SGHTA and FQGTGA. Trimming cost V 5 bases and J 1 base, with 11 bases left between them. This CDR3 is CASSRFTGNTGELFF. In nucleotides, the CDR3 is TGTGCCAGCAGCAGATTTACTGGGAACACCGGGGAGCTGTTTTTT.